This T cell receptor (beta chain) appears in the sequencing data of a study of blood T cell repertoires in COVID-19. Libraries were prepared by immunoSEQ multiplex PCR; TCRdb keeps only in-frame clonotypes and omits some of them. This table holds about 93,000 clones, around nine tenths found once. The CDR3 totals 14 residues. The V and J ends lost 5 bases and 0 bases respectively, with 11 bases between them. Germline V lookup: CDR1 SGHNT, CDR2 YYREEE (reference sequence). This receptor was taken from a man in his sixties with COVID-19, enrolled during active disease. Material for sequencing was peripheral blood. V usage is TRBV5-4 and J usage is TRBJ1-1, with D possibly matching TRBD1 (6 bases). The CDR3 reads CASSPDSLNTEAFF. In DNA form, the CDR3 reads TGTGCCAGCAGTCCGGACAGCCTGAACACTGAAGCTTTCTTT.